This T cell receptor beta chain was sequenced during a study of blood T cell repertoires in COVID-19. For the study at large: PBMCs, B-cell-depleted T cells, or T cells provided the cDNA or gDNA that made up the material.

The CDR3 runs 12 residues. V was cut by 4 bases and J by 6 bases, with 7 bases left in between. Germline values: CDR1 SGHTA, CDR2 FQGTGA. The Seattle patients joined while their infection was active and were tracked longitudinally afterward. Repertoires were generated with immunoSEQ multiplex PCR, while TCRdb's copy carries only in-frame clones and drops some. The data show around 310,000 clones, 75% to 95% seen once. This rearrangement joins TRBV7-3 to TRBJ2-1; possibly TRBD1 for D (5 bases). Sequenced input: peripheral blood. This clonotype was obtained from a woman younger than 45 with COVID-19, enrolled during active disease. In nucleotides, the CDR3 is TGTGCCAGCAGCTCCCAGGGCAATGAGCAGTTCTTC. As protein: CASSSQGNEQFF.